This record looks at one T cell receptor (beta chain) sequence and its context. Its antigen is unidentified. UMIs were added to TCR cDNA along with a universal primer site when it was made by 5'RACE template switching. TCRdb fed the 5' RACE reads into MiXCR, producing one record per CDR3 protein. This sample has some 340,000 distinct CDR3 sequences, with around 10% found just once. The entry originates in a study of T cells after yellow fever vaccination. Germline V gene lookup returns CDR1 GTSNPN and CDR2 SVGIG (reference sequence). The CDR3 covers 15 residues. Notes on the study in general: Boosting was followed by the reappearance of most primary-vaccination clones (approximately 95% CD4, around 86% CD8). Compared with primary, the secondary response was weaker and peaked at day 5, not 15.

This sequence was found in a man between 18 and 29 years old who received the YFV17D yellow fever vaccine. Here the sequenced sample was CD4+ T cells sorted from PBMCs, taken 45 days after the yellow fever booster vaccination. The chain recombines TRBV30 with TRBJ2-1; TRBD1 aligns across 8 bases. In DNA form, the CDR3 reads TGTGCATGCACCGGACAGGGAGGCTCCTACAATGAGCAGTTCTTC. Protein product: CACTGQGGSYNEQFF.